The 8 T cell receptor beta chains below all came from one sample that was sequenced in a study of blood T cell repertoires in COVID-19. Measured with immunoSEQ multiplex PCR; TCRdb has only the in-frame clones, and not every one. The sample has nearly 350,000 clones, 90% to 95% seen once. Sequencing used peripheral blood. These receptors originate from a young woman who had recovered from COVID-19.

The chain links TRBV11-2 to TRBJ1-4; TRBD1 is a possible D gene (5 bases). Germline CDR1 is SGHAT and CDR2 is FQNNGV. V was clipped by 5 bases and J by 6 bases, with 19 bases between them. CDR3 length: 16 amino acids. The CDR3, as DNA: TGTGCCAGCAGCCGGACGACGCCTCGGGGGGATGAAAAACTGTTTTTT. This encodes CASSRTTPRGDEKLFF.

DNA for the CDR3: TGCGCCAGCAGCTTGGGGACAGGGGCAATTGAAGCTTTCTTT. The encoded protein is CASSLGTGAIEAFF. This sequence joins TRBV5-1 and TRBJ1-1; 9 bases are a match to TRBD1. V gave up 0 bases and J gave up 7 bases; unmatched junction bases: 4. The germline CDR1 and CDR2 sequences are SGHRS and YFSETQ. This CDR3 has 14 residues.

The rearrangement uses TRBV5-8 and TRBJ1-6; D ambiguous. Germline V gene lookup returns CDR1 SGHTS and CDR2 YDEGEE. V lost 2 bases and J lost 13, with 7 bases in between. The CDR3 extends over 11 amino acids. The CDR3 DNA reads TGTGCCAGCAGCTTCCCGTCCCCCCTCCACTTT. Protein product: CASSFPSPLHF.

The chain links TRBV6-2 or TRBV6-3 to TRBJ2-7, with 7 bases that match TRBD2. V was clipped by 5 bases and J by 5 bases; unmatched bases: 9. This CDR3 region has 14 residues. Germline lookup yields CDR1 MNHEY and CDR2 SVGEGT. CDR3: CASSHGTSGNEQYV. The CDR3 coding sequence is TGTGCCAGCAGTCACGGGACCAGCGGGAACGAGCAGTACGTC.

The rearrangement joins TRBV4-3 to TRBJ1-2; D unclear. Germline loops: CDR1 LGHNA, CDR2 YSLEER. The CDR3 has 16 amino acids. Trimming shortened V by 0 bases and J by 2 bases, and 13 bases separated the two germline ends. The CDR3, as DNA: TGCGCCAGCAGCCAAGATCCGCCAGGCTCCAACTATGGCTACACCTTC. Translating gives CASSQDPPGSNYGYTF.

V gene TRBV7-2 combines with J gene TRBJ1-6; the D is unclear. V was clipped by 5 bases and J by 5 bases, with 19 bases between them. CDR1 is SGHTA and CDR2 is FQGNSA in the germline V gene. The CDR3 runs to 17 residues. CDR3 coding DNA: TGTGCCAGCAGCAACTCTCAGGCCCGACCAAATAATTCACCCCTCCACTTT. Residues: CASSNSQARPNNSPLHF.

The CDR3 here is CASSSGGSAATDTQYF. The CDR3 nucleotides read TGTGCCAGCAGCTCCGGCGGTTCGGCAGCCACAGATACGCAGTATTTT. This chain links TRBV5-4 with TRBJ2-3; D call uncertain. The CDR3 is 16 amino acids. Trimming stripped 3 bases from V and 2 bases from J, with 16 bases between. Germline CDR1 reads SGHNT; CDR2 reads YYREEE (reference sequence). Complete variable domain (other parts from reference TRBV5-4 and TRBJ2-3): ETGVTQSPTHLIKTRGQQVTLRCSSQSGHNTVSWYQQALGQGPQFIFQYYREEENGRGNFPPRFSGLQFPNYSSELNVNALELDDSALYLCASSSGGSAATDTQYFGPGTRLTVL.

The chain has TRBV5-1 and TRBJ2-2; TRBD2 matches at 14 bases. V dropped 0 bases and J dropped 6; count of bases not matched to a gene: 10. This CDR3 is 19 amino acids long. Germline V gene sequence: CDR1 SGHRS, CDR2 YFSETQ. The CDR3 DNA is TGCGCCAGCAGCTTGGCCGGGACTAGCGGGAGAGCGCGCCCCGGGGAGCTGTTTTTT. This translates into CASSLAGTSGRARPGELFF.